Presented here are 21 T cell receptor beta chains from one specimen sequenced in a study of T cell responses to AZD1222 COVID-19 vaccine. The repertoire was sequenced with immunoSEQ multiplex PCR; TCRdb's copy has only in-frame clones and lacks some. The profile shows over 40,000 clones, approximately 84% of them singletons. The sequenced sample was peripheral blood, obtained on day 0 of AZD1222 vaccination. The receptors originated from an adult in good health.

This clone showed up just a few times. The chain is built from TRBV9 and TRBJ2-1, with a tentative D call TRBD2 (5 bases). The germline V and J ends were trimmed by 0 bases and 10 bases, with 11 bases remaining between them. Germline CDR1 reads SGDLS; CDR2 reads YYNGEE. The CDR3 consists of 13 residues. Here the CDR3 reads CASSVVESGEQFF. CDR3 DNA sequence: TGTGCCAGCAGCGTAGTGGAGTCGGGGGAGCAGTTCTTC.

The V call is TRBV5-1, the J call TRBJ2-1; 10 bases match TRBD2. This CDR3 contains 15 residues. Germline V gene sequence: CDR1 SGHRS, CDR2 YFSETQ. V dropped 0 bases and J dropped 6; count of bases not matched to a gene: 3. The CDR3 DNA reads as TGCGCCAGCAGCTTGGGGCCTAGCGGGAGCAATGAGCAGTTCTTC. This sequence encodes CASSLGPSGSNEQFF.

CDR3 in DNA: TGTGCCAGCGCCTTGGCTACTGGGGCCAACGTCCTGACTTTC. Encoded protein: CASALATGANVLTF. The chain carries TRBV27 and TRBJ2-6; D gene uncertain. Per germline, CDR1 MNHEY and CDR2 SMNVEV (reference sequence). This CDR3 is built from 14 residues. Trimming shortened V by 8 bases and J by 2 bases, and 10 bases separated the two germline ends. The entire variable domain, with the rest obtained from reference TRBV27 and TRBJ2-6, is as follows: EAQVTQNPRYLITVTGKKLTVTCSQNMNHEYMSWYRQDPGLGLRQIYYSMNVEVTDKGDVPEGYKVSRKEKRNFPLILESPSPNQTSLYFCASALATGANVLTFGAGSRLTVL.

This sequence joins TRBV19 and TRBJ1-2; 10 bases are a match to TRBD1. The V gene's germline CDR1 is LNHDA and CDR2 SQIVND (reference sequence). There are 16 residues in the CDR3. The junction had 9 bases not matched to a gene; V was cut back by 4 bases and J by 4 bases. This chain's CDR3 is CASSTDRGKSPYGYTF. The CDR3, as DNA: TGTGCCAGTAGTACGGACAGGGGGAAATCCCCCTATGGCTACACCTTC. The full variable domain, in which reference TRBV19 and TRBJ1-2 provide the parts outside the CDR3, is DGGITQSPKYLFRKEGQNVTLSCEQNLNHDAMYWYRQDPGQGLRLIYYSQIVNDFQKGDIAEGYSVSREKKESFPLTVTSAQKNPTAFYLCASSTDRGKSPYGYTFGSGTRLTVV.

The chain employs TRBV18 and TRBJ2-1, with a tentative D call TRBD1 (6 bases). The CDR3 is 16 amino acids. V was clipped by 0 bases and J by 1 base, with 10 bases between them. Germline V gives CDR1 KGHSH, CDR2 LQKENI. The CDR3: CASSPPIRGSYNEQFF. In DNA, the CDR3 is TGTGCCAGCTCACCACCGATCAGGGGTTCCTACAATGAGCAGTTCTTC.

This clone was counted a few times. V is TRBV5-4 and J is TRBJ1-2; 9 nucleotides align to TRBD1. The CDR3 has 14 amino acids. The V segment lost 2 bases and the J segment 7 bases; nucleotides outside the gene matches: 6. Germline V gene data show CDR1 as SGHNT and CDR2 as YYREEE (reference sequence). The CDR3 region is CASSFRDRVGGYTF. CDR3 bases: TGTGCCAGCAGCTTTAGGGACAGGGTTGGTGGCTACACCTTC.

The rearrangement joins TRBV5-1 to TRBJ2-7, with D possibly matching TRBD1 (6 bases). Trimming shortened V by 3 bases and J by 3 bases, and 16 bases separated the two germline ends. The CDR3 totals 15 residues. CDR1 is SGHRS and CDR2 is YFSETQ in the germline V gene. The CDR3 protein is CASSSGQNLLYEQYF. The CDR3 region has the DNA TGCGCCAGCAGCTCAGGACAGAACCTCCTCTACGAGCAGTACTTC.

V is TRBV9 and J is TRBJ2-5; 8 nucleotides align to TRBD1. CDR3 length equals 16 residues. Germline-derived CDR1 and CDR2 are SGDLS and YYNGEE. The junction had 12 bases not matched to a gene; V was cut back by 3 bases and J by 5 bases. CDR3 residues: CASSEHQTGVGETQYF. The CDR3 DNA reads TGTGCCAGCAGCGAGCACCAGACAGGGGTTGGGGAGACCCAGTACTTC.

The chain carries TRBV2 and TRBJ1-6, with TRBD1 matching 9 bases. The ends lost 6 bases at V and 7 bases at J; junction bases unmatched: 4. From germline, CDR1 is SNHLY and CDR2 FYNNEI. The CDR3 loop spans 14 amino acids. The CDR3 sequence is CASRADRGNSPLHF. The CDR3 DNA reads TGTGCCAGCAGGGCGGACAGGGGAAATTCACCCCTCCACTTT.

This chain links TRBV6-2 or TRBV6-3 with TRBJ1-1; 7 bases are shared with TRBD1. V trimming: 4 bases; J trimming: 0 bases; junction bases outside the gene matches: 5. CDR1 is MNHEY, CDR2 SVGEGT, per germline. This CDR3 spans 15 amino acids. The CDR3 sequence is CASSSQGEVNTEAFF. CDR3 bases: TGTGCCAGCAGTTCTCAGGGGGAGGTGAACACTGAAGCTTTCTTT.

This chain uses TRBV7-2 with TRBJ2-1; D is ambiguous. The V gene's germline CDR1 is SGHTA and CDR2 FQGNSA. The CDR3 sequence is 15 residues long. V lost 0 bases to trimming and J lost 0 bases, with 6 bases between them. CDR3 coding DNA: TGTGCCAGCAGCTTAGCCGCTGTCTCCTACAATGAGCAGTTCTTC. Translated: CASSLAAVSYNEQFF.

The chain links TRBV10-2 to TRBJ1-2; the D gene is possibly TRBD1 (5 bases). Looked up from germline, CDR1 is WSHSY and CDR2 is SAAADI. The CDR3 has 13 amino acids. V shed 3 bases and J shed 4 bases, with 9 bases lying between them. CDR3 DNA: TGCGCCAGCAGTGAAGACAGTGCCTATGGCTACACCTTC. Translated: CASSEDSAYGYTF.

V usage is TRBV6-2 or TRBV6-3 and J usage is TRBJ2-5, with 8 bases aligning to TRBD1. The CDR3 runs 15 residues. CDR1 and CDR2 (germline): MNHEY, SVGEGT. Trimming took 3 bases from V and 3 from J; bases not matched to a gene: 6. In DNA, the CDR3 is TGTGCCAGCAGTTATGGGACAGGAGAGAAAGAGACCCAGTACTTC. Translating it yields CASSYGTGEKETQYF.

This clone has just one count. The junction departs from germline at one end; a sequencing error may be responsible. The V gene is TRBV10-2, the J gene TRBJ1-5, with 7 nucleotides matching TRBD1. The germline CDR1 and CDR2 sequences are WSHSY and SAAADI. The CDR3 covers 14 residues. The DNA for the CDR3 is TGCGCCTGCAGGGGGGGGGCGAGCAATCAGCCCCAGCATTTT. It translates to CACRGGASNQPQHF.

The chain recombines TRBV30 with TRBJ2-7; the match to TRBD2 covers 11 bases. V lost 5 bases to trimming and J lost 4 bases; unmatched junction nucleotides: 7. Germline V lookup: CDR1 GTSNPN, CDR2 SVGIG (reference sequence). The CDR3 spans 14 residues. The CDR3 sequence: CAWSLTSGSYEQYF. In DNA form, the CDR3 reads TGTGCCTGGTCTCTCACTAGCGGGAGTTACGAGCAGTACTTC.

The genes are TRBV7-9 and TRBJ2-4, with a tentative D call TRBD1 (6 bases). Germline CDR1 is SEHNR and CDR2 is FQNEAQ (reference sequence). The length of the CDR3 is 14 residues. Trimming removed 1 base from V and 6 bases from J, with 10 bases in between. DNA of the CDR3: TGTGCCAGCAGCTTAGGGGGGCGAGCAAACATTCAGTACTTC. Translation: CASSLGGRANIQYF.

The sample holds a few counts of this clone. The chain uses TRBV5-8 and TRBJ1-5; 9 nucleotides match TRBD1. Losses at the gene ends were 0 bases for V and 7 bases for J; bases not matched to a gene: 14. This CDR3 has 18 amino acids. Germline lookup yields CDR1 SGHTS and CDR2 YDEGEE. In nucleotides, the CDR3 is TGTGCCAGCAGCTTGGTGGAGGGACAGGGCATCCCCAAGCAGCCCCAGCATTTT. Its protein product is CASSLVEGQGIPKQPQHF. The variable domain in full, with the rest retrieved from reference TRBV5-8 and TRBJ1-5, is EAGVTQSPTHLIKTRGQQATLRCSPISGHTSVYWYQQALGLGLQFLLWYDEGEERNRGNFPPRFSGRQFPNYSSELNVNALELEDSALYLCASSLVEGQGIPKQPQHFGDGTRLSIL.

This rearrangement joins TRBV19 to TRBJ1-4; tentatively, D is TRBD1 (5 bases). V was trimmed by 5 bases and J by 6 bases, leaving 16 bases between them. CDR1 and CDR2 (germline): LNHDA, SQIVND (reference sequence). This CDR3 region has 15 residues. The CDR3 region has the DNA TGTGCCAGTAGTCCAGCCCTGGGACTGTATGAAAAACTGTTTTTT. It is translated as CASSPALGLYEKLFF.

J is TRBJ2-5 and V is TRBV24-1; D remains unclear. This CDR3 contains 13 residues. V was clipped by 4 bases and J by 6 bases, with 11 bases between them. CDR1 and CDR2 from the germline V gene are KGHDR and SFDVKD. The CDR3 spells CATSDRMEKTQYF. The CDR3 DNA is TGTGCCACCAGTGACCGGATGGAGAAGACCCAGTACTTC.

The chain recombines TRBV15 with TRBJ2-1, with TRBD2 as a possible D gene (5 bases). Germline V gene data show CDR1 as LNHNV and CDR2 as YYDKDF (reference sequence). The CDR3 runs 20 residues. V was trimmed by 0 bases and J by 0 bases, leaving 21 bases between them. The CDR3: CATSRDIGLGETHSYNEQFF. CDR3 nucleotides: TGTGCCACCAGCAGAGATATAGGACTTGGCGAGACCCACTCCTACAATGAGCAGTTCTTC.

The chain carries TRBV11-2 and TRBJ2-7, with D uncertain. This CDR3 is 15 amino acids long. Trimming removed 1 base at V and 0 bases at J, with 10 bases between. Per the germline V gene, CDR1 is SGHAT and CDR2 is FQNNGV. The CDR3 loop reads CASSLAPESSYEQYF. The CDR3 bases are TGTGCCAGCAGCTTAGCGCCAGAAAGCTCCTACGAGCAGTACTTC.